This TCR beta chain appears in the sequencing data of a study of shared clonotypes between healthy human individuals. Sequencing used immunoSEQ multiplex PCR; TCRdb keeps in-frame clones, though not all of them. Among more than 1 million clones, about 80% were seen once, and the ten largest hold around 0.47%. Per germline, CDR1 MNHNY and CDR2 SVGAGI (reference sequence). The CDR3 is made up of 15 amino acids. Between the trimmed V and J ends, which lost 2 bases and 0 bases, there was a span of 8 bases. The specimen sequenced was memory CD4+ T cells from PBMCs. Subset described: CD45RA-negative fraction. This chain links TRBV6-6 with TRBJ1-3; TRBD1 is a possible D gene (6 bases). This receptor was obtained from a man aged 18 to 35 in good health. Some clones in this sample may be carry-over from other donors' samples. CDR3 DNA: TGTGCCAGCAGTTACGTGGACAGCTCTGGAAACACCATATATTTT. Translated: CASSYVDSSGNTIYF.